This T cell receptor (beta chain) is from a study of OX40 agonist ivuxolimab in advanced cancers. Study-wide context: At 65% to 90% male, the cohort had a mean age of 60 years, ranging from about 23 to 79.

Trimming took 6 bases from V and 5 from J; bases not matched to a gene: 9. The CDR3 spans 14 residues. CDR1 is MNHEY and CDR2 is SVGAGI in the germline V gene. The repertoire was sequenced with immunoSEQ multiplex PCR; TCRdb's copy has only in-frame clones and lacks some. This table holds roughly 43,000 clones, 86% found once. The chain links TRBV6-5 to TRBJ2-5, with 7 positions matching TRBD1. Sequenced here: CD4+ or CD8+ T cells sorted from blood, sampled in a trial of the OX40 agonist ivuxolimab. The receptor was derived from an adult with an advanced solid tumor such as melanoma, head and neck, liver or kidney cancer. This CDR3 is CASSTTQGWETQYF. The CDR3 DNA reads TGTGCCAGCAGCACCACACAGGGGTGGGAGACCCAGTACTTC.